This TCR beta chain originates from a study of blood T cell repertoires in COVID-19. The wider study: Acute and convalescent COVID-19 samples came from the United States, Italy and Spain.

The V and J ends lost 2 bases and 5 bases, in that order; junction bases with no gene match: 9. Germline loops: CDR1 MNHEY, CDR2 SMNVEV (reference sequence). This CDR3 region has 16 residues. Donors were grouped by their self-reported clinical history. Assay: immunoSEQ multiplex PCR; the TCRdb copy retains only in-frame clones and omits some. This table has about 200,000 clones, 86% appearing once. The chain has TRBV27 and TRBJ2-3, with TRBD1 matching 8 bases. The sample comprised PBMCs or T cells enriched from blood (not recorded which). The origin of this receptor is a man aged 35 to 55 with acute COVID-19. The CDR3 DNA sequence: TGTGCCAGCAGTTTAAACCTTCCAGGGGGCAGAGATACGCAGTATTTT. Translated, it gives CASSLNLPGGRDTQYF.